This TCR beta chain originates from a study of T cells in Graves' hyperthyroidism and ophthalmopathy. Whole-study findings and limits: Ophthalmopathy, which appeared later, was predicted by the model a median around 6 months before onset.

As for this clonotype: Its antigen is still unknown.

RNA transcripts served as the template for amplifying TCR beta CDR3 regions. HTBI primers drove first-round RT-PCR of the TCR CDR3. TCRdb itself ran the multiplex PCR reads through MiXCR, one entry per CDR3 protein. In the table there are 370,000 or so distinct CDR3 sequences, approximately 13% of which are singletons. Trimming removed 2 bases at V and 5 bases at J, with 12 bases between. Germline V gene sequence: CDR1 GTSNPN, CDR2 SVGIG (reference sequence). The CDR3 is 13 residues long. Diagnostic decisions used clinical symptoms, serum thyroxine and TRAb, thyroid ultrasound and orbital computed tomography.

This rearrangement joins TRBV30 to TRBJ1-2, with a possible D match to TRBD1 (5 bases). The sequence came from a man aged 25 to 45 with Graves' hyperthyroidism that later progressed to Graves' ophthalmopathy. The sample consisted of blood. CDR3 sequence: CAWSMTVPYGYTF. Written as DNA, the CDR3 is TGTGCCTGGAGTATGACAGTTCCATATGGCTACACCTTC.